This T cell receptor beta chain emerged from a study of cytomegalovirus exposure and HLA in healthy donors. This clone was counted once. The PCR ran on 60 Vbeta and 13 Jbeta primers. The data were produced by immunoSEQ multiplex PCR, yet TCRdb's version contains in-frame clones alone and is incomplete. The sample gives tens of thousands of clones, around 85% of which show up once; approximately 2.6% is in the top ten. The sequenced sample was PBMCs. This clonotype was obtained from a man aged 25-45 years in good health and CMV-seronegative.

CDR3 region: CASSFGFYPSGTEAFF. In DNA form, the CDR3 reads TGTGCCAGCAGCTTCGGTTTCTACCCAAGCGGCACTGAAGCTTTCTTT. The chain joins TRBV11-2 to TRBJ1-1; no clear D gene. There are 16 residues in the CDR3. Trimming left V 3 bases short and J 4 bases short, with 18 bases between. Germline V gives CDR1 SGHAT, CDR2 FQNNGV.